This TCR beta chain was captured in a study of CD8 T cells in Susac syndrome. The J segment lost 0 bases and the V segment lost 5 bases, leaving 2 bases of the junction unmatched. The CDR3 has 15 residues. CDR1 and CDR2 from the germline V gene are MNHNY and SVGAGI (reference sequence). In the multiple sclerosis control group, patients were treatment-naive and had stable or active relapsing-remitting disease. Negative isolation was applied to CD8+ and CD4+ T cells, and FACS enrichment was applied to TEMRA cells. When the RNA was reverse transcribed, random hexamers were used with an input of roughly 0.5 to 1 ug. Amplification of TCR beta CDR3 spanned 54 Vbeta and 13 Jbeta via immunoSEQ multiplex PCR. TCRdb re-called the immunoSEQ multiplex PCR reads with MiXCR, one entry per CDR3 protein. The table has 250,000 to 300,000 distinct CDR3 sequences, 65% to 90% seen once. This clonotype appeared a few times.

This chain connects TRBV6-6 to TRBJ2-1; TRBD2 agrees at 9 bases. The sequenced material came from CD8+ T cells from PBMCs. The receptor was derived from a human donor with multiple sclerosis. This chain's CDR3 is CASSLAGNSYNEQFF. CDR3 nucleotide sequence: TGTGCCAGCAGTCTAGCGGGAAACTCCTACAATGAGCAGTTCTTC.